This TCR beta chain was retrieved from a study of T cell responses to AZD1222 COVID-19 vaccine. TCRdb's table, derived via immunoSEQ multiplex PCR, lists solely in-frame clones and lacks some. The table has about 130,000 clones, approximately 91% seen once; the top ten hold under 6%. The CDR3 extends over 15 amino acids. After removal of 3 bases from V and 2 bases from J, the junction contained 3 bases not matched to a gene. Germline V gene sequence: CDR1 SGHRS, CDR2 YFSETQ. In its sample, this clone was seen once. This TCR was sampled from an adult who received the AZD1222 COVID-19 vaccine. The sequences come from peripheral blood, collected 28 days after the second AZD1222 dose. The chain employs TRBV5-1 and TRBJ2-1; TRBD1 aligns across 9 bases. CDR3 sequence (DNA): TGCGCCAGCAGCTCCAGGACAGGGGCCTACAATGAGCAGTTCTTC. This gives the protein CASSSRTGAYNEQFF.